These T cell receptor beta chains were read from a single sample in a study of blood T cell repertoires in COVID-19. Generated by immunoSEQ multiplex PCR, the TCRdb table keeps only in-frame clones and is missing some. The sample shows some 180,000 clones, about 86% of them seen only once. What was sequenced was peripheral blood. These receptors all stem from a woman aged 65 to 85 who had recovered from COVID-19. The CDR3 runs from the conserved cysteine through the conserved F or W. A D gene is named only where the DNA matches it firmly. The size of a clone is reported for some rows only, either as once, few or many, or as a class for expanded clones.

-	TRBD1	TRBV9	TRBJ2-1	TGTGCCAGCAGCCCAACAGGGGCAGCGGTCAATGAGCAGTTCTTC	CASSPTGAAVNEQFF
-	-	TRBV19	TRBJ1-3	TGTGCCAGTAGCCGGGGAAGCTCCTCTGGAAACACCATATATTTT	CASSRGSSSGNTIYF
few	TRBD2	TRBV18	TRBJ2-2	TGTGCCAGCTCACCGGCGAGGGCTAGCGGGAGGGCTACGAACACCGGGGAGCTGTTTTTT	CASSPARASGRATNTGELFF
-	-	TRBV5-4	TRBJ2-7	TGTGCCAGCAGCCCGGAGAACTCCTACGAGCAGTACTTC	CASSPENSYEQYF
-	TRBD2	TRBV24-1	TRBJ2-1	TGTGCCACCAGTGCCTCAGGACTAGTGCATGAGCAGTTCTTC	CATSASGLVHEQFF
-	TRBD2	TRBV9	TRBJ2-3	TGTGCCAGCAGCGTACGTGGCGGGAGCGATGGTGATACGCAGTATTTT	CASSVRGGSDGDTQYF
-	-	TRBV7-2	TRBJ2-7	TGTGCCAGCAGCTCCCCGGACAGGGAGGGGCGCTACGAGCAGTACTTC	CASSSPDREGRYEQYF
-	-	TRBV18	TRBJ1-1	TGTGCCAGCTCACCACGATCGGGGCCGGGGGCTGAAGCTTTCTTT	CASSPRSGPGAEAFF
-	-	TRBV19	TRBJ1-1	TGTGCCAGTAGCCAGGTGAGATTGAACACTGAAGCTTTCTTT	CASSQVRLNTEAFF
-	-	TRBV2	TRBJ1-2	TGTGCCAGCAGTGGTGTCCGGCTTGGGGGGTATGGCTACACCTTC	CASSGVRLGGYGYTF
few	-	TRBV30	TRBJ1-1	TGTGCCTGGAATAGCCGGCACCCTGAAGCTTTCTTT	CAWNSRHPEAFF
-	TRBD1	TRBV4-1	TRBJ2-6	TGCGCCAGCAGCCAAGATATTTCAGGGGGTGGTGGGGCCAACGTCCTGACTTTC	CASSQDISGGGGANVLTF
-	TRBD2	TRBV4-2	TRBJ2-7	TGTGCCAGCAGCCAGGGGGGGAGGCCTGGAGGGAACGAGCAGTACTTC	CASSQGGRPGGNEQYF
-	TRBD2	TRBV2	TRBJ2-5	TGTGCCAGCATGGCGGGAGGGGCACGGACCCAGTACTTC	CASMAGGARTQYF
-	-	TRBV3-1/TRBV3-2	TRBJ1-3	TGTGCCAGCAGCCAAGCGGGGGGACCCGGAAACACCATATATTTT	CASSQAGGPGNTIYF
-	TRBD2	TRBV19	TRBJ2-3	TGTGCCAGTACCAACCCCGGGACTAGCGCAGATACGCAGTATTTT	CASTNPGTSADTQYF
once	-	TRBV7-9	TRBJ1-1	TGTGCCAGCAGCTCTTTAACTGAAGCTTTCTTT	CASSSLTEAFF
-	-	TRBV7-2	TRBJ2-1	TGTGCCAGCAGCCCAACCACCGGGACATGGATGGGCAATGAGCAGTTCTTC	CASSPTTGTWMGNEQFF
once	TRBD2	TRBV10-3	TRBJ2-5	TGTGCCATCAGTGAGTCGACGGGGGGGGAGACCCAGTACTTC	CAISESTGGETQYF
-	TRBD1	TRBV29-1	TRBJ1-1	TGCAGCGTTCCCTCCAAGCCGGACAGGGGGCCCACTGAAGCTTTCTTT	CSVPSKPDRGPTEAFF
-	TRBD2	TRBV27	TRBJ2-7	TGTGCCAGCAGTTTATGGTCTAGCGGCAGCTACGAGCAGTACTTC	CASSLWSSGSYEQYF
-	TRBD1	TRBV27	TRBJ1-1	TGTGCCAGCAGTCCAAGGACAGGGGGTGAAGCTTTCTTT	CASSPRTGGEAFF
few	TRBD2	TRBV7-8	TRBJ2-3	TGTGCCAGCAGCTACTCCGTCGCGGGAGCTGTAGATACGCAGTATTTT	CASSYSVAGAVDTQYF
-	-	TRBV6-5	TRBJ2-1	TGTGCCAGCAGGGGGGCGGAGTGGGCGCAGTTCTTC	CASRGAEWAQFF
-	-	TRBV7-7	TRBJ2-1	TGTGCCAGCAGCCCCCCCGGGGGTACCTCCTACAATGAGCAGTTCTTC	CASSPPGGTSYNEQFF
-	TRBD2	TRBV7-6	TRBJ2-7	TGTGCCAGCAGCGGACGGACTAGCGGGGGGGCCTCCCACGAGCAGTACTTC	CASSGRTSGGASHEQYF
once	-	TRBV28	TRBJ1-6	TGTGCCAGCAGTTTGCTAGGGGGGGGCGGTTCACCCCTCCACTTT	CASSLLGGGGSPLHF
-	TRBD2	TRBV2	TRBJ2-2	TGTGCCAGCACAAGCGGGGCCGGGGAGCTGTTTTTT	CASTSGAGELFF
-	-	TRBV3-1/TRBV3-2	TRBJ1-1	TGTGCCAGCAGCCAGGGGGCCCTACTCACTGAAGCTTTCTTT	CASSQGALLTEAFF
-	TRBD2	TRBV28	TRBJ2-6	TGTGCCAGCAGTCCGACTAGCGGGTCAAGCTCTGGGGCCAACGTCCTGACTTTC	CASSPTSGSSSGANVLTF
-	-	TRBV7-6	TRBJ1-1	TGTGCCAGCAGCCCGGCGGGGGCGATGAACACTGAAGCTTTCTTT	CASSPAGAMNTEAFF
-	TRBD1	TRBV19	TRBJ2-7	TGTGCCAGTAGTCAACAGGGGTCGCAGTACTTC	CASSQQGSQYF
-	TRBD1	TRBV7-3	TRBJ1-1	TGTGCCAGCAGCTCACAGGGGGGCACTGAAGCTTTCTTT	CASSSQGGTEAFF
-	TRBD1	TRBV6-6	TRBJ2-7	TGTGCCAGCAGTCAACCGGGACAGCCTTACGAGCAGTACTTC	CASSQPGQPYEQYF
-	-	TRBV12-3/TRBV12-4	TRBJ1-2	TGTGCCAGCAGTTTAGGGTTGGCCTACACCTTC	CASSLGLAYTF
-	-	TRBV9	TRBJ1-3	TGTGCCAGCAGCGTAGGGACAGCCAGAAACACCATATATTTT	CASSVGTARNTIYF
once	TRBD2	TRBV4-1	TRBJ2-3	TGCGCCAGCAGCCAAGATTTGCTAGCGGGAGCGGGTGATACGCAGTATTTT	CASSQDLLAGAGDTQYF
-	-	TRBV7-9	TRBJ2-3	TGTGCCAGCAGCCCGGCAGATACGCAGTATTTT	CASSPADTQYF
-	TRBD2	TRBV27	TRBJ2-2	TGTGCCAGCAGTCTAATAGCGGGATCTTCCGGGGAGCTGTTTTTT	CASSLIAGSSGELFF
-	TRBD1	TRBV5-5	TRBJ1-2	TGTGCCAGCAGCTTGGCGGGACAGGGAGCCTATGGCTACACCTTC	CASSLAGQGAYGYTF
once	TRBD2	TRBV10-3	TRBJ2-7	TGTGCCATCAGTGGGCCCCCGGGGGGGGGAGACTACGAGCAGTACTTC	CAISGPPGGGDYEQYF
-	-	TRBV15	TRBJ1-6	TGTGCCACCGAGTCCGCGGTGAGCTCCTATAATTCACCCCTCCACTTT	CATESAVSSYNSPLHF
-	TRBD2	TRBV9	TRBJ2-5	TGTGCGCCCAGGGGCGGGAGGGAGACCCAGTACTTC	CAPRGGRETQYF
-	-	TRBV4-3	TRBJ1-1	TGCGCCAGCAGCCAAGAGTGGGCAGCCAGGGCTTTCTTT	CASSQEWAARAFF
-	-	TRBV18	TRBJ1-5	TGTGCCAGCTCACCCAGAATGGTTGGCCAGCCCCAGCATTTT	CASSPRMVGQPQHF
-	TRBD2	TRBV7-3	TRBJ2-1	TGTGCCAGCAGCTCGGCCGGGACTAGCGCCGACAATGAGCAGTTCTTC	CASSSAGTSADNEQFF
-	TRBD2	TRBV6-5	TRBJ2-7	TGTGCCAGCAGCCGGGGGGGACTCCTACGGGAGCAGTACTTC	CASSRGGLLREQYF
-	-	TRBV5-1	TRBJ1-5	TGCGCCAGCAGCTTGGGGACACATAATCAGCCCCAGCATTTT	CASSLGTHNQPQHF
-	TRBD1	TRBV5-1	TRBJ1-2	TGCGCCAGCAACCGACAGGGGGCCTCTACCAATGGCTACACCTTC	CASNRQGASTNGYTF
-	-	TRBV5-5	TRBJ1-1	TGTGCCAGCAGCTTGGAACCTCAACTGGAGGCTTTCTTT	CASSLEPQLEAFF
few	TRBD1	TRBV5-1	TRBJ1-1	TGCGCCAGCAGCGAAACCGGGACAGGGTTCGTCCTGGAAGCTTTCTTT	CASSETGTGFVLEAFF